This T cell receptor beta chain emerged from a study of PD-1 blockade in classical Hodgkin lymphoma. Study in general: Nivolumab dosing for patients was 3 mg/kg, administered intravenously every 2 weeks.

The CDR3 covers 14 residues. Germline trimming cut 0 bases from V and 7 bases from J; bases unmatched to any gene: 4. Germline values: CDR1 SGHRS, CDR2 YFSETQ. Every patient had relapsed following autologous stem cell transplantation, and cohorts differed in brentuximab vedotin exposure. By magnetic negative selection, CD4+ T cells were purified from thawed PBMCs. Classification of best responses gave complete response, partial response or progressive disease. Comments on this clone: What it binds is unknown.

Study outcomes and limitations: CD4+ but not CD8+ TCR diversity rose significantly by C4D1. Anyone who began nivolumab under 1 year after ASCT was excluded.

The data were produced by immunoSEQ multiplex PCR, yet TCRdb's version contains in-frame clones alone and is incomplete. Of approximately 9,600 clones in the sample, around two thirds were seen once. Sequencing used CD4+ T cells from blood, obtained at baseline. The receptor's source is a human donor with classical Hodgkin lymphoma. The chain carries TRBV5-1 and TRBJ1-1; 9 bases are shared with TRBD1. In DNA, the CDR3 is TGCGCCAGCAGCTTGGAACAGGGGGCTGGTGAAGCTTTCTTT. Encoded protein: CASSLEQGAGEAFF.